One TCR beta chain is described in this entry. The data originate from a study of OX40 agonist ivuxolimab in advanced cancers. About the study: The mean age was approximately 60 years, ranging from 23 to 79, with 82.7% of participants male.

Measured with immunoSEQ multiplex PCR; TCRdb has only the in-frame clones, and not every one. The sample includes tens of thousands of clones, over 80% of them seen just once. Germline CDR1 MNHEY, CDR2 SVGAGI. The CDR3 runs to 13 residues. The ends were cut back, 9 bases at V and 1 base at J, with 12 bases in the middle. The J gene is TRBJ1-1, the V gene TRBV6-5; the D is unclear. The TCR comes from an adult with an advanced solid tumor such as melanoma, head and neck, liver or kidney cancer. The sequences come from CD4+ or CD8+ T cells sorted from blood, collected in a trial of the OX40 agonist ivuxolimab. CDR3 nucleotide sequence: TGTGCCAGTAGGCTCCTAGGGAACACTGAAGCTTTCTTT. The encoded protein is CASRLLGNTEAFF.